These T cell receptor beta chains were read from a single sample in a study of PD-1 blockade in classical Hodgkin lymphoma. Sequenced by immunoSEQ multiplex PCR; TCRdb stores in-frame clones only, minus some. Of 70,000 or so clones in the sample, 93% were seen once. Specimen: peripheral blood mononuclear cells (PBMCs). All receptors come from a human donor with classical Hodgkin lymphoma. Each CDR3 is given with its conserved first and last residue. A D gene is named only where the DNA matches it firmly. For some rows the clone size is stated as once, few or many, or as a class when expanded; others skip it.

d_call j_call clone_size v_call cdr3_nt cdr3_aa
NA TRBJ2-2 few TRBV29-1 TGCAGCGTTGTGGGGGCCCCGAACACCGGGGAGCTGTTTTTT CSVVGAPNTGELFF
NA TRBJ1-3 NA TRBV14 TGTGCCAGCAGCCAATTGTCGGCAACTGGAAACACCATATATTTT CASSQLSATGNTIYF
NA TRBJ2-7 NA TRBV4-1 TGCGCCAGCAGCCACGCGGACCGGTCCGAATCAGAGCAGTACTTC CASSHADRSESEQYF
TRBD2 TRBJ2-5 NA TRBV29-1 TGCAGCGTTGCGGGAGGGGTCGGGGAGACCCAGTACTTC CSVAGGVGETQYF
NA TRBJ2-7 NA TRBV5-1 TGCGCCAGCAGCTTAATTCAGAGCTCCTACGAGCAGTACTTC CASSLIQSSYEQYF
TRBD1 TRBJ1-2 NA TRBV28 TGTGCCAGCAGTGATCCGGGACAGGGGCTCTATGGCTACACCTTC CASSDPGQGLYGYTF
TRBD1 TRBJ2-1 NA TRBV13 TGTGCCAGCAGTCAAGACAGGGCTCCTTTGGCCCCAAATGAGCAGTTCTTC CASSQDRAPLAPNEQFF
NA TRBJ1-1 once TRBV5-6 TGTGCCAGCAGCCTGACAGAGAACACTGAAGCTTTCTTT CASSLTENTEAFF
NA TRBJ1-4 NA TRBV6-5 TGTGCCAGCAGTCTCGGAGGAAGGGAAAAACTGTTTTTT CASSLGGREKLFF
TRBD1 TRBJ1-1 NA TRBV5-1 TGCGCCAGCAGCTTGGTGACAGGGGCCGGAGTGAACACTGAAGCTTTCTTT CASSLVTGAGVNTEAFF
NA TRBJ2-5 once TRBV9 TGTGCCAGCAGCGTGGCGACTAGAGAGACCCAGTACTTC CASSVATRETQYF
TRBD1 TRBJ2-7 NA TRBV7-6 TGTGCCAGCAGCTTAGCGCGGTCACAGGGGTCCTACGAGCAGTACTTC CASSLARSQGSYEQYF
NA TRBJ2-1 few TRBV15 TGTGCCACCAGCAGACACGGCCCCAATGAGCAGTTCTTC CATSRHGPNEQFF
TRBD1 TRBJ1-2 NA TRBV28 TGTGCCAGCAGTCTACGGACAGGTGGCGCCGATGGCTACACCTTC CASSLRTGGADGYTF
NA TRBJ2-5 NA TRBV15 TGTGCCACCAGCAGAGATTGGGCAGATAGCCAAGAGACCCAGTACTTC CATSRDWADSQETQYF
NA TRBJ2-7 NA TRBV11-2 TGTGCCAGCAGCTTTGACAGCCACGGCGAGCAGTACTTC CASSFDSHGEQYF
TRBD1 TRBJ2-7 NA TRBV6-6 TGTGCCAGCAGCAGCCGGACAGGGGCGGGGGAGCAGTACTTC CASSSRTGAGEQYF
NA TRBJ1-3 few TRBV5-1 TGCGCCAGCAGCTTGGCCGCCAGGGGTGGAAACACCATATATTTT CASSLAARGGNTIYF
TRBD2 TRBJ2-1 NA TRBV6-1 TGTGCCAGCAGTGAACGGTGGAAAGCGGGGGGCAGGCATGAGCAGTTCTTC CASSERWKAGGRHEQFF
NA TRBJ1-5 NA TRBV21-1 TGTGCCAGCAGCAAAAGCGTGAGGGAAAGCAATCAGCCCCAGCATTTT CASSKSVRESNQPQHF
TRBD1 TRBJ2-3 once TRBV19 TGTGCCAGTAGTATAGTTACAGGGGGGACAGATACGCAGTATTTT CASSIVTGGTDTQYF
TRBD1 TRBJ2-7 NA TRBV6-6 TGTGCCAGCAGTTACTCGGCGACAGGGGAGTACTTC CASSYSATGEYF
NA TRBJ2-2 NA TRBV28 TGTGCCAGCAGCCCCTCTCTGGGCGACACCGGGGAGCTGTTTTTT CASSPSLGDTGELFF
NA TRBJ1-1 few TRBV7-9 TGTGCCAGCAGCTCCCAACGAGGGGCGAGGGGTACTGAAGCTTTCTTT CASSSQRGARGTEAFF